One and the same sample provided the 23 T cell receptor beta chains below, sequenced in a study of T cells after yellow fever vaccination. TCRdb processed the 5' RACE reads anew with MiXCR; each CDR3 protein has one entry. The data show around 550,000 distinct CDR3 sequences, 19% seen once. Sequences were derived from PBMCs, sampled 15 days after the yellow fever booster vaccination. The receptor set was obtained from a man younger than 40 who received the YFV17D yellow fever vaccine.

The chain is built from TRBV6-5 and TRBJ2-3; tentatively, D is TRBD1 or TRBD2 (5 bases each). This CDR3 comprises 17 residues. Per germline, CDR1 MNHEY and CDR2 SVGAGI. V lost 2 bases and J 2 bases, leaving 17 bases between the germline ends. The CDR3 is CASSYPVWDGPTDTQYF. CDR3 DNA sequence: TGTGCCAGCAGTTACCCGGTCTGGGACGGACCCACAGATACGCAGTATTTT.

This clonotype was observed a few times. The chain has TRBV11-2 and TRBJ2-1; perhaps TRBD2 as D (5 bases). CDR3 size: 16 residues. The germline gives CDR1 SGHAT, CDR2 FQNNGV. The V end was cut by 5 bases, the J end by 0 bases, with 14 bases between. The CDR3 DNA is TGTGCCAGCAGCGATGCTAGCCACAGCTCCTACAATGAGCAGTTCTTC. This gives the protein CASSDASHSSYNEQFF.

The chain combines TRBV7-9 with TRBJ1-4, with 8 bases that match TRBD1. Trimming at V came to 1 base and at J to 8 bases, leaving 3 bases not matched to a gene. The CDR3 contains 14 residues. Germline CDR1 SEHNR, CDR2 FQNEAQ (reference sequence). The CDR3 loop reads CASSLGQGIEKLFF. CDR3 nucleotides: TGTGCCAGCAGCTTAGGACAGGGGATCGAAAAACTGTTTTTT.

This clonotype was counted once. This rearrangement joins TRBV7-2 to TRBJ1-5; D may be TRBD1 (5 bases). The germline CDR1 and CDR2 sequences are SGHTA and FQGNSA. The CDR3 has 16 amino acids. Trimming stripped 1 base from V and 2 bases from J, with 12 bases between. This CDR3 is CASSLDPGRGNQPQHF. The CDR3 DNA reads TGTGCCAGCAGCTTAGACCCGGGACGGGGCAATCAGCCCCAGCATTTT.

This clonotype occurred many times. The chain has TRBV10-3 and TRBJ2-1; maybe TRBD1 (6 bases). CDR3 length equals 12 residues. Trimming pared 10 bases from V and 8 bases from J, leaving 15 bases between. The germline V gene encodes CDR1 ENHRY and CDR2 SYGVKD. The CDR3 protein is CATVDSKHEQFF. The CDR3, as DNA: TGTGCCACCGTGGACAGTAAGCATGAGCAGTTCTTC.

This clonotype was seen a few times. The chain couples TRBV6-5 to TRBJ1-5, with D possibly being TRBD1 (6 bases). Trimming stripped 2 bases from V and 2 bases from J, with 16 bases between. Germline CDR1 reads MNHEY; CDR2 reads SVGAGI. The CDR3 spans 17 residues. The CDR3 region is CASSYQPLAGGNQPQHF. The CDR3 coding sequence is TGTGCCAGCAGTTACCAACCCCTGGCAGGGGGCAATCAGCCCCAGCATTTT.

The chain has TRBV7-6 and TRBJ2-1; 9 bases agree with TRBD2. Germline V gene data show CDR1 as SGHVS and CDR2 as FNYEAQ. The CDR3 totals 15 residues. V gave up 2 bases and J gave up 10 bases; unmatched junction bases: 9. CDR3 sequence (DNA): TGTGCCAGCAGCTTACAGGCTAGCGGGGTAGGAGAGCAGTTCTTC. Protein: CASSLQASGVGEQFF.

The chain combines TRBV20-1 with TRBJ2-7, with a possible D match to TRBD2 (6 bases). CDR1 is DFQATT and CDR2 is SNEGSKA in the germline V gene (reference sequence). Deletions cut 1 base from V and 5 bases from J, with 15 bases between. This CDR3 contains 14 residues. CDR3 in amino acids: CSARGLASVNEQYF. For the CDR3, the DNA is TGCAGTGCTAGAGGTCTAGCGAGTGTTAACGAGCAGTACTTC.

About this clonotype itself: Sequence at one end of the junction differs from germline and may be a read error. The chain couples TRBV5-1 to TRBJ1-2; D remains unclear. The CDR3 covers 13 residues. The germline V gene has CDR1 SGHRS and CDR2 YFSETQ. Written as DNA, the CDR3 is TGCGCCAGCAGTTCCTTGTGGGGTTATGACTACACCTTC. It encodes CASSSLWGYDYTF.

The gene calls are TRBV29-1 and TRBJ2-1, with 10 bases matching TRBD2. Germline V gene data show CDR1 as SQVTM and CDR2 as ANQGSEA. The CDR3 totals 14 residues. V lost 3 bases to trimming and J lost 8 bases; unmatched junction nucleotides: 7. In nucleotides, the CDR3 is TGCAGCGTTGATAAAGCGGGAGGGCCGGATGAGCAGTTCTTC. It translates to CSVDKAGGPDEQFF.

The J gene is TRBJ2-1, the V gene TRBV6-2 or TRBV6-3, with D possibly being TRBD2 (5 bases). V lost 1 base to trimming and J lost 0 bases, with 16 bases between them. The CDR3 sequence is 18 residues long. Germline assignment: CDR1 MNHEY and CDR2 SVGEGT. The CDR3 DNA follows: TGTGCCAGCAGTTACTTTCCTAGCCTTGAAAGCTCCTACAATGAGCAGTTCTTC. Translation: CASSYFPSLESSYNEQFF.

V usage is TRBV20-1 and J usage is TRBJ2-7; D possibly corresponds to TRBD2 (5 bases). The V and J ends lost 3 bases and 5 bases respectively, with 17 bases between them. Germline V gene data show CDR1 as DFQATT and CDR2 as SNEGSKA (reference sequence). This CDR3 has 14 residues. CDR3 region: CSARSLGVGNEQYF. The DNA for the CDR3 is TGCAGTGCTAGGAGTTTGGGAGTGGGGAACGAGCAGTACTTC.

The rearrangement uses TRBV12-3 or TRBV12-4 and TRBJ2-5; no clear D gene. V was pared by 2 bases and J by 5 bases, with 9 bases between. This CDR3 comprises 13 residues. As DNA, the CDR3 is TGTGCCAGCAGTTTATTTATCATGGAGACCCAGTACTTC. It specifies CASSLFIMETQYF.

V usage is TRBV25-1 and J usage is TRBJ2-6; no clear D. The germline CDR1 and CDR2 sequences are MGHDK and SYGVNS. This CDR3 is 14 amino acids long. The V end lost 3 bases, the J end lost 3 bases, and 6 bases lay between the germline ends. The CDR3 nucleotides read TGTGCCAGCAGTGAGGCAGTTGGGGCCAACGTCCTGACTTTC. As protein: CASSEAVGANVLTF.

J is TRBJ2-5 and V is TRBV7-9; possibly TRBD1 for D (5 bases). V was clipped by 5 bases and J by 5 bases, with 15 bases between them. The CDR3 is 14 amino acids. Per the germline V gene, CDR1 is SEHNR and CDR2 is FQNEAQ (reference sequence). The CDR3 protein is CASSEQVLAETQYF. CDR3 DNA sequence: TGTGCCAGCAGCGAACAGGTTCTCGCGGAGACCCAGTACTTC.

The chain uses TRBV28 and TRBJ2-6; weak D call: TRBD2 (7 bases). Germline V gene sequence: CDR1 MDHEN, CDR2 SYDVKM. V shed 2 bases and J shed 3 bases, with 17 bases lying between them. This CDR3 region has 18 residues. The CDR3 DNA follows: TGTGCCAGCAGTTTACCCGGGGGGCTGTCAGGTGGGGCCAACGTCCTGACTTTC. Translated: CASSLPGGLSGGANVLTF.

The chain links TRBV4-2 to TRBJ2-3; 7 bases line up with TRBD2. The V gene's germline CDR1 is LGHNA and CDR2 YNFKEQ. Trimming cost V 0 bases and J 3 bases; bases outside gene matches: 6. This CDR3 contains 16 residues. CDR3 nucleotide sequence: TGTGCCAGCAGCCAAGATATGGCGGGAGAAACAGATACGCAGTATTTT. As protein: CASSQDMAGETDTQYF.

This clonotype was recorded a few times. The CDR3 nucleotides are TGCGCCAGCAGCTTCGGGGAGACAAGAAACAATGAGCAGTTCTTC. It encodes CASSFGETRNNEQFF. The V gene is TRBV5-1, the J gene TRBJ2-1, with a weak D call TRBD2 (5 bases). Trimming took off 2 bases at V and 5 bases at J, with 14 bases between the two ends. CDR1 and CDR2 (germline): SGHRS, YFSETQ. The CDR3 spans 15 residues.

This clonotype was detected a few times. The chain is built from TRBV10-3 and TRBJ2-3; TRBD2 agrees at 9 bases. The CDR3 covers 16 residues. Germline CDR1 ENHRY, CDR2 SYGVKD. J was trimmed by 1 base and V by 0 bases; bases with no gene match: 2. CDR3 residues: CAISESPSGGTDTQYF. CDR3 nucleotides: TGTGCCATCAGTGAGTCCCCTAGCGGGGGCACAGATACGCAGTATTTT.

This clonotype has just a few counts. The J gene is TRBJ2-7, the V gene TRBV3-1, with a weak D call TRBD1 (5 bases). Germline CDR1 LGHDT, CDR2 YNNKEL (reference sequence). This CDR3 has 14 residues. Trimming removed 4 bases from V and 3 bases from J, with 13 bases in between. The CDR3 protein is CASSRTGFLYEQYF. The CDR3, as DNA: TGTGCCAGCAGCCGAACAGGTTTCCTCTACGAGCAGTACTTC.

The V call is TRBV28, the J call TRBJ1-6; 7 positions match TRBD1. The CDR3 runs to 14 residues. Germline CDR1 and CDR2: MDHEN and SYDVKM. After removal of 4 bases from V and 6 bases from J, the junction contained 3 bases not matched to a gene. CDR3 in DNA: TGTGCCAGCAGTTCGGGACAGTCTAATTCACCCCTCCACTTT. The encoded protein is CASSSGQSNSPLHF.

The chain employs TRBV14 and TRBJ2-1; D is perhaps TRBD1 or TRBD2 (5 bases each). Germline values: CDR1 SGHDN, CDR2 FVKESK. The CDR3 consists of 15 residues. V was pared by 3 bases and J by 5 bases, with 14 bases between. Written as DNA, the CDR3 is TGTGCCAGCAGCCACCTGACAGAGGGTAACAATGAGCAGTTCTTC. Amino acids: CASSHLTEGNNEQFF.

This chain connects TRBV7-2 to TRBJ2-3; TRBD2 matches at 9 bases. The CDR3 is 16 residues long. Germline CDR1 reads SGHTA; CDR2 reads FQGNSA. The junction had 10 bases not matched to a gene; V was cut back by 5 bases and J by 4 bases. The CDR3 reads CASSPWVAGAADTQYF. The DNA of the CDR3 is TGTGCCAGCAGCCCTTGGGTAGCGGGAGCCGCAGATACGCAGTATTTT.